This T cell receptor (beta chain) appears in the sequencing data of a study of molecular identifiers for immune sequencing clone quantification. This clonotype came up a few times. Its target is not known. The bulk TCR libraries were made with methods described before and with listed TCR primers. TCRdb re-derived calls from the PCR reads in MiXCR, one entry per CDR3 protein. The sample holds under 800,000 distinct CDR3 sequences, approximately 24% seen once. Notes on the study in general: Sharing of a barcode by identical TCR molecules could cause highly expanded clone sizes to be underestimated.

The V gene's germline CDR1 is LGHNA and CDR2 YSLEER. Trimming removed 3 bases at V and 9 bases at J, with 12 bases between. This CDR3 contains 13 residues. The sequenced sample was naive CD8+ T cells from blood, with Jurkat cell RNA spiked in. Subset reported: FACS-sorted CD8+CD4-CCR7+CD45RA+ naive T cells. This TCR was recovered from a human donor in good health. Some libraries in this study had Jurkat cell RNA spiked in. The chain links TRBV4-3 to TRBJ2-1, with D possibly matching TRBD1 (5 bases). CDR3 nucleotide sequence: TGCGCCAGCAGCCAGGAAAGGGGATTTGAGCAGTTCTTC. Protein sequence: CASSQERGFEQFF.